Listed below are T cell receptor beta chains from one sample, sequenced in a study of blood T cell repertoires in COVID-19. Profiled with immunoSEQ multiplex PCR; TCRdb holds only in-frame clones, not every one. The sample has about 97,000 clones; roughly nine tenths are singletons. Material: peripheral blood. The receptors here all came from a woman aged 45-65 years with COVID-19, enrolled during active disease. Each CDR3 is given with its conserved first and last residue. The order of the fields is V gene, J gene, CDR3 protein.

v_gene: TRBV4-1; j_gene: TRBJ2-1; CDR3aa: CASSQAYGSANEQFF
v_gene: TRBV7-9; j_gene: TRBJ1-2; CDR3aa: CASSFRTGGNYGYTF
v_gene: TRBV2; j_gene: TRBJ1-1; CDR3aa: CASSDLTVNTEAFF
v_gene: TRBV19; j_gene: TRBJ2-5; CDR3aa: CASSPAGFSVETQYF
v_gene: TRBV7-9; j_gene: TRBJ1-2; CDR3aa: CASSLNPWQGNGYTF
v_gene: TRBV27; j_gene: TRBJ1-2; CDR3aa: CASSLSAGYGYTF
v_gene: TRBV3-1/TRBV3-2; j_gene: TRBJ2-3; CDR3aa: CASSQVSPDTQYF
v_gene: TRBV18; j_gene: TRBJ2-3; CDR3aa: CASSPPGGTDTQYF
v_gene: TRBV25-1; j_gene: TRBJ2-7; CDR3aa: CASSDRTGAIYEQYF
v_gene: TRBV3-1/TRBV3-2; j_gene: TRBJ1-1; CDR3aa: CASSQDWGGKAFF
v_gene: TRBV6-5; j_gene: TRBJ1-6; CDR3aa: CASSYLGSSYNSPLHF
v_gene: TRBV4-1; j_gene: TRBJ2-7; CDR3aa: CASSQGQTSGGNSYEQYF
v_gene: TRBV14; j_gene: TRBJ2-2; CDR3aa: CASSQQGLNTGELFF
v_gene: TRBV5-1; j_gene: TRBJ2-7; CDR3aa: CASSHGGWSEGEQYF
v_gene: TRBV10-3; j_gene: TRBJ2-7; CDR3aa: CAISAIAGGPHEQYF
v_gene: TRBV4-2; j_gene: TRBJ2-5; CDR3aa: CASSLNRDRGRETQYF
v_gene: TRBV4-3; j_gene: TRBJ2-5; CDR3aa: CASSQGAGAGETQYF
v_gene: TRBV11-1; j_gene: TRBJ2-2; CDR3aa: CASSLGLAGHTGELFF
v_gene: TRBV5-5; j_gene: TRBJ1-1; CDR3aa: CASSPEQGIGTEAFF
v_gene: TRBV9; j_gene: TRBJ1-3; CDR3aa: CASSPTSGFGGNTIYF
v_gene: TRBV10-3; j_gene: TRBJ2-3; CDR3aa: CAIRDKGGADTQYF
v_gene: TRBV7-2; j_gene: TRBJ1-6; CDR3aa: CASSQGVPSPLHF
v_gene: TRBV19; j_gene: TRBJ1-1; CDR3aa: CASSIASRGETEAFF
v_gene: TRBV19; j_gene: TRBJ1-2; CDR3aa: CASTRHGGRDGYTF
v_gene: TRBV18; j_gene: TRBJ1-5; CDR3aa: CASSPGRQDNQPQHF
v_gene: TRBV13; j_gene: TRBJ2-7; CDR3aa: CASSLGGGAYYEQYF
v_gene: TRBV2; j_gene: TRBJ1-5; CDR3aa: CASSGGGVGGHSNQPQHF
v_gene: TRBV30; j_gene: TRBJ2-5; CDR3aa: CAWTSGGETQYF
v_gene: TRBV7-9; j_gene: TRBJ1-5; CDR3aa: CASSLVPGNQPQHF
v_gene: TRBV7-9; j_gene: TRBJ2-7; CDR3aa: CASSRTTFYEQYF
v_gene: TRBV28; j_gene: TRBJ2-1; CDR3aa: CASSSFSGLAGGTYNEQFF
v_gene: TRBV7-3; j_gene: TRBJ1-2; CDR3aa: CASSPTAGNYGYTF
v_gene: TRBV7-9; j_gene: TRBJ2-3; CDR3aa: CASSLPTSGASTDTQYF
v_gene: TRBV25-1; j_gene: TRBJ2-1; CDR3aa: CASSEPGDAYNEQFF
v_gene: TRBV29-1; j_gene: TRBJ1-2; CDR3aa: CSVGATGSYGYTF
v_gene: TRBV6-1; j_gene: TRBJ1-2; CDR3aa: CASSELGTGLTGYGYTF
v_gene: TRBV18; j_gene: TRBJ1-1; CDR3aa: CASSPQPTGNTEAFF
v_gene: TRBV5-1; j_gene: TRBJ1-1; CDR3aa: CASSLVAGQVNTEAFF
v_gene: TRBV5-8; j_gene: TRBJ1-1; CDR3aa: CASSLVPSSEAFF
v_gene: TRBV7-9; j_gene: TRBJ1-2; CDR3aa: CASSLRGDYGYTF
v_gene: TRBV5-1; j_gene: TRBJ1-2; CDR3aa: CASSADRVGGYTF
v_gene: TRBV29-1; j_gene: TRBJ1-2; CDR3aa: CSATGSRGGYTF
v_gene: TRBV30; j_gene: TRBJ1-2; CDR3aa: CAWSVPGVGYTF
v_gene: TRBV7-6; j_gene: TRBJ2-7; CDR3aa: CASSALAGQFEQYF
v_gene: TRBV7-2; j_gene: TRBJ2-7; CDR3aa: CASSLKGAYEQYF
v_gene: TRBV6-5; j_gene: TRBJ2-1; CDR3aa: CASRGDGTGRNEQFF
v_gene: TRBV11-3; j_gene: TRBJ2-2; CDR3aa: CASSSIFGGDTGELFF
v_gene: TRBV19; j_gene: TRBJ1-5; CDR3aa: CASSIQGTFNQPQHF
v_gene: TRBV25-1; j_gene: TRBJ1-1; CDR3aa: CASSSTGVTEAFF
v_gene: TRBV2; j_gene: TRBJ1-5; CDR3aa: CASSEALGGGSQPQHF
v_gene: TRBV18; j_gene: TRBJ2-2; CDR3aa: CASSPPAGNTGELFF
v_gene: TRBV7-9; j_gene: TRBJ1-2; CDR3aa: CASSLSGTGEIGYTF